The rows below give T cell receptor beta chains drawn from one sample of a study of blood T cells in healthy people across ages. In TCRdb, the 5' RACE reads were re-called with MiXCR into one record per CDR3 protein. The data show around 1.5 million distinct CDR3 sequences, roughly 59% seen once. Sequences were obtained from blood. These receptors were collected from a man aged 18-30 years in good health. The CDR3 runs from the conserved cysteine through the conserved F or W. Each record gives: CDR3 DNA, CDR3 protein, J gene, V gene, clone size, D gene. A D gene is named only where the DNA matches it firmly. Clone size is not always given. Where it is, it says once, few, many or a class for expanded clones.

TGTGCCAGCAGACAGGGACAGGGGTCGCCGCACGGAATATTGAACACTGAAGCTTTCTTT,CASRQGQGSPHGILNTEAFF,TRBJ1-1,TRBV5-6,-,TRBD1
TGCGCCAGCAGCCTATCTTGGGCACAGGGGTTAGTTCATGAAAAACTGTTTTTT,CASSLSWAQGLVHEKLFF,TRBJ1-4,TRBV4-1,-,TRBD1
TGTGCCAGCAGCTTATCTGCGCCAGAACAGGGCTTGGTGGATGGCTACACCTTC,CASSLSAPEQGLVDGYTF,TRBJ1-2,TRBV7-6,-,-
TGCAGTGCAAAGACCCCGGTAGGCTTGTGCGAGCAGTACTTC,CSAKTPVGLCEQYF,TRBJ2-7,TRBV20-1,-,-
TGTGCCAGCAGGAGCTGGGAGCAGTACTTC,CASRSWEQYF,TRBJ2-4,TRBV6-1,-,-
TGTGCCAGCAAAAGCAGGGGCGAGAACACTGAAGCTTTCTTT,CASKSRGENTEAFF,TRBJ1-1,TRBV6-5,-,-
TGTGCCAGCAGCCTCCGGGACAGGGGTTCGAACACTGAAGCTTTCTTT,CASSLRDRGSNTEAFF,TRBJ1-1,TRBV7-8,few,TRBD1
TGCAGTGCTGATCCGGGACTAGCGGACTACGAGCAGTACTTC,CSADPGLADYEQYF,TRBJ2-7,TRBV20-1,-,TRBD2
TGCGCCAGCAGCCAAGTTCAGACTAGCGGGGGCCTCTCCGGCACAGATACGCAGTATTTT,CASSQVQTSGGLSGTDTQYF,TRBJ2-3,TRBV4-3,many,TRBD2
TGTGCCAGCACTCATACCACGTTGAACGCCGGGGAGCTGTTTTTT,CASTHTTLNAGELFF,TRBJ2-2,TRBV27,few,-
TGCAGTGCTCCTGACAGATCTAACTATGGCTACACCTTC,CSAPDRSNYGYTF,TRBJ1-2,TRBV20-1,once,-
TGTGCCAGCAGTTGGATGACAGGGGGCCTCTACGAGCAGTACTTC,CASSWMTGGLYEQYF,TRBJ2-7,TRBV6-7,-,TRBD1
TGTGCCAGCAGCTTAGGGGCCACAGGGGGACGCTATGGCTACACCTTC,CASSLGATGGRYGYTF,TRBJ1-2,TRBV13,few,TRBD1
TGTGCCAGCAGCCCGAGCGGGGGGGCCCAAGATACGCAGTATTTT,CASSPSGGAQDTQYF,TRBJ2-3,TRBV7-9,-,TRBD2
TGTGCCAGCAGTCAAGCAGGCTGGGCTTTCTTT,CASSQAGWAFF,TRBJ1-1,TRBV7-9,-,-
TGCGCCAGCAGCCAGATGGAGGGAGATACGCAGTATTTT,CASSQMEGDTQYF,TRBJ2-3,TRBV4-3,-,-
TGTGCCAGCAGTTATCGCGGGACAGGGGGCGCAACTGGGGCCAACGTCCTGACTTTC,CASSYRGTGGATGANVLTF,TRBJ2-6,TRBV6-2/TRBV6-3,few,TRBD1
TGTGCCAGCAGCTCTCAAAGCTCGCCGGGCGCGCCTGAAGCTTTCTTT,CASSSQSSPGAPEAFF,TRBJ1-1,TRBV13,-,-
TGTACCAGCAGTGAACGAAGGACAGGGGTCAATCAGCCCCAGCATTTT,CTSSERRTGVNQPQHF,TRBJ1-5,TRBV25-1,-,TRBD1
TGTGCCAGCTCACTAAGGGAGGGGGTGAACACTGAAGCTTTCTTT,CASSLREGVNTEAFF,TRBJ1-1,TRBV18,-,-
TGCGCCAGCAGCCAAGGGGATGCGGGGCCTTTGTCGGGAACCGAGCAGTACTTC,CASSQGDAGPLSGTEQYF,TRBJ2-7,TRBV4-1,few,-
TGTGCCAGCAAAGGATCCAGGGGGCAAGAGACCCAGTACTTC,CASKGSRGQETQYF,TRBJ2-5,TRBV6-2/TRBV6-3,few,TRBD1
TGTGCCAGCAGCGCTCGACAGGGGGGCGAGGCTTTCTTT,CASSARQGGEAFF,TRBJ1-1,TRBV9,few,TRBD1
TGCAGCGTTGAAGAACAGGGAACGAACATTCAGTACTTC,CSVEEQGTNIQYF,TRBJ2-4,TRBV29-1,few,-
TGTGCCAGCAGCCAACGGGGGGGGATGAACACTGAAGCTTTCTTT,CASSQRGGMNTEAFF,TRBJ1-1,TRBV7-9,-,-
TGTGCCAGCAGTGAAACCCTTCTAGGGGCCACAGATACGCAGTATTTT,CASSETLLGATDTQYF,TRBJ2-3,TRBV2,-,-
TGTGCCAGCAGCTTAGTAGCAGCGACAGCTTTCTTT,CASSLVAATAFF,TRBJ1-1,TRBV11-2,-,-
TGTGCCACCTACGACAGATCCCCCTACGAGCAGTACTTC,CATYDRSPYEQYF,TRBJ2-7,TRBV6-2/TRBV6-3,-,-
TGCGCCAGCAGCCCATGGCCCCTACGGGGATTGACCTACGAGCAGTACTTC,CASSPWPLRGLTYEQYF,TRBJ2-7,TRBV5-1,-,-
TGTGCCAGCAGGTCGGGACTCACGTATGGCTACACCTTC,CASRSGLTYGYTF,TRBJ1-2,TRBV7-2,-,-
TGTGCCAGCAGTCGGCAGCAGAACACTGAAGCTTTCTTT,CASSRQQNTEAFF,TRBJ1-1,TRBV2,-,-
TGTGCCAGCAGCACCGCCAGTGGGACGCCCGGGGAGCTGTTTTTT,CASSTASGTPGELFF,TRBJ2-2,TRBV7-9,-,-
TGCGCCAGCAGCTTGGTTGGGCGTAGCGAGCAGTACTTC,CASSLVGRSEQYF,TRBJ2-7,TRBV5-1,-,-
TGCGCCAGCAGCGTCAGGGCCCAGTTCCCAGATACGCAGTATTTT,CASSVRAQFPDTQYF,TRBJ2-3,TRBV4-1,-,-
TGTGCCAGCGATTCGGGGGCATTGGAGACCCAGTACTTC,CASDSGALETQYF,TRBJ2-5,TRBV25-1,-,-
TGTGCCAGCAGCTTGATAGCTAACTATGGCTACACCTTC,CASSLIANYGYTF,TRBJ1-2,TRBV5-4,-,-
TGTGCCAGCAGCAACTCACTAGCTGGGTCCTACAATGAGCAGTTCTTC,CASSNSLAGSYNEQFF,TRBJ2-1,TRBV7-2,-,-
TGTGCCAGCAGCCCACAGCCGAGTGGGCGAGAGACCCAGTACTTC,CASSPQPSGRETQYF,TRBJ2-5,TRBV7-8,-,-